This entry lists 20 T cell receptor beta chains sequenced from one sample in a study of long-term antiretroviral therapy in people with HIV. Assay version v3.0 of immunoSEQ was used, and it was run at survey level. Libraries were prepared by immunoSEQ multiplex PCR; TCRdb keeps only in-frame clonotypes and omits some of them. This table holds 20,000 to 25,000 clones, more than 75% found once. Specimen: unsorted PBMCs, collected 2.3 years after starting antiretroviral therapy. The receptor source for this set is a man aged 55 to 70 with HIV.

The chain uses TRBV5-1 and TRBJ2-3, with TRBD1 as a possible D gene (6 bases). Germline loops: CDR1 SGHRS, CDR2 YFSETQ. The CDR3 is 15 residues long. V was clipped by 0 bases and J by 5 bases, with 13 bases between them. CDR3 sequence (DNA): TGCGCCAGCAGCTTGGGACCACAGGGCAAAGATACGCAGTATTTT. Translating gives CASSLGPQGKDTQYF.

The chain employs TRBV30 and TRBJ1-1, with TRBD1 identical over 7 bases. Losses at the gene ends were 7 bases for V and 10 bases for J; bases not matched to a gene: 9. This CDR3 has 11 residues. Germline loops: CDR1 GTSNPN, CDR2 SVGIG (reference sequence). CDR3 residues: CAFRDSGGAFF. CDR3 DNA: TGTGCCTTCCGGGACAGCGGAGGAGCTTTCTTT.

The genes are TRBV18 and TRBJ1-5; a possible D gene is TRBD1 (6 bases). The CDR3 runs 14 residues. Deletions cut 6 bases from V and 7 bases from J, with 16 bases between. Germline V gene data show CDR1 as KGHSH and CDR2 as LQKENI. CDR3 bases: TGTGCCAGCTCCAACTACAGGGTGGGCCAGCCCCAGCATTTT. It is translated as CASSNYRVGQPQHF.

The chain's CDR3 is CATASGKLTYEQYF. DNA of the CDR3: TGTGCCACTGCCAGTGGGAAACTCACCTACGAGCAGTACTTC. V gene TRBV19 combines with J gene TRBJ2-7, with D unclear. The CDR3 has 14 amino acids. V was trimmed by 10 bases and J by 2 bases, leaving 18 bases between them. Germline loops: CDR1 LNHDA, CDR2 SQIVND (reference sequence).

V is TRBV29-1 and J is TRBJ2-3; D ambiguous. Trimming stripped 3 bases from V and 1 base from J, with 8 bases between. Germline CDR1 and CDR2: SQVTM and ANQGSEA. The CDR3 is made up of 13 amino acids. This CDR3 reads CSVDTRGTDTQYF. The CDR3 nucleotides read TGCAGCGTTGATACCCGCGGCACAGATACGCAGTATTTT.

The genes are TRBV5-1 and TRBJ2-7, with 9 positions matching TRBD2. This CDR3 region has 16 residues. Germline CDR1 is SGHRS and CDR2 is YFSETQ. J lost 2 bases, V lost 0 bases, and 6 bases had no gene match. The CDR3 sequence is CASSLVIAGEPYEQYF. The DNA of the CDR3 is TGCGCCAGCAGCTTGGTAATAGCGGGAGAACCCTACGAGCAGTACTTC.

This chain uses TRBV12-5 with TRBJ1-4; D gene unclear. Trimming cost V 2 bases and J 6 bases, with 13 bases left between them. The V gene's germline CDR1 is LGHNT and CDR2 FRNRAP. The CDR3 has 15 amino acids. The CDR3 protein is CASGLPDRLHEKLFF. CDR3 nucleotides: TGTGCTAGTGGTTTGCCCGACCGGTTACATGAAAAACTGTTTTTT.

The chain is built from TRBV30 and TRBJ2-1; TRBD1 agrees at 8 bases. The CDR3 has 17 residues. Germline CDR1 and CDR2: GTSNPN and SVGIG (reference sequence). The V gene end was trimmed by 0 bases and the J gene end by 5 bases; junction bases not matched to a gene: 12. CDR3 in amino acids: CAWSVIGGTGPNNEQFF. CDR3 bases: TGTGCCTGGAGTGTAATAGGTGGGACAGGCCCTAACAATGAGCAGTTCTTC.

This clone came up once. This rearrangement joins TRBV6-1 to TRBJ1-1, with D uncertain. The CDR3 consists of 13 residues. Germline V gene lookup returns CDR1 MNHNS and CDR2 SASEGT. V was trimmed by 11 bases and J by 1 base, leaving 14 bases between them. CDR3 sequence (DNA): TGTGCCGGGATAGAAACTGGGAACACTGAAGCTTTCTTT. It is translated as CAGIETGNTEAFF.

The chain combines TRBV5-1 with TRBJ2-7, with 9 positions matching TRBD2. This CDR3 has 16 amino acids. V shed 3 bases and J 0 bases; nucleotides not matched to a gene: 7. Germline lookup yields CDR1 SGHRS and CDR2 YFSETQ. For the CDR3, the DNA is TGCGCCAGCAGCTCGCTGACTAGCGGAAGCTCCTACGAGCAGTACTTC. This gives the protein CASSSLTSGSSYEQYF.

This clone came up once. The rearrangement joins TRBV14 to TRBJ1-6, with 7 positions matching TRBD1. Germline lookup yields CDR1 SGHDN and CDR2 FVKESK. With 3 bases clipped from V and 5 bases from J, the junction kept 13 bases outside the gene matches. This CDR3 comprises 18 residues. The CDR3 DNA reads TGTGCCAGCAGCCACCCCTGGACAGGTCCGGCAGATAATTCACCCCTCCACTTT. Its protein product is CASSHPWTGPADNSPLHF.

The V call is TRBV7-3, the J call TRBJ2-2; D is possibly TRBD1 (6 bases). V gave up 5 bases and J gave up 1 base, with 14 bases separating them. The CDR3 runs 16 residues. Germline V gives CDR1 SGHTA, CDR2 FQGTGA. The chain's CDR3 is CASSPFRTVNTGELFF. CDR3 nucleotides: TGTGCCAGCAGCCCATTCCGGACAGTGAACACCGGGGAGCTGTTTTTT.

The rearrangement uses TRBV10-3 and TRBJ2-5, with TRBD2 matching over 11 bases. V was pared by 3 bases and J by 1 base, with 7 bases of the junction left unmatched. The CDR3 spans 17 residues. Germline CDR1 reads ENHRY; CDR2 reads SYGVKD. In nucleotides, the CDR3 is TGTGCCATCAGTGAAGGTAGGACTAGCGGGCTCCAAGAGACCCAGTACTTC. Its translation is CAISEGRTSGLQETQYF.

J is TRBJ2-3 and V is TRBV9; D call uncertain. CDR3 length: 16 amino acids. Trimming pared 1 base from V and 0 bases from J, leaving 12 bases between. Germline CDR1 SGDLS, CDR2 YYNGEE. CDR3 in DNA: TGTGCCAGCAGCGTACTAGGTCTCATAAGCACAGATACGCAGTATTTT. Its translation: CASSVLGLISTDTQYF. Full variable domain (rest looked up from reference TRBV9 and TRBJ2-3): DSGVTQTPKHLITATGQRVTLRCSPRSGDLSVYWYQQSLDQGLQFLIQYYNGEERAKGNILERFSAQQFPDLHSELNLSSLELGDSALYFCASSVLGLISTDTQYFGPGTRLTVL.

The chain employs TRBV29-1 and TRBJ1-1; D is ambiguous. There are 15 residues in the CDR3. Germline V gene lookup returns CDR1 SQVTM and CDR2 ANQGSEA. Trimming pared 4 bases from V and 0 bases from J, leaving 15 bases between. The CDR3 region has the DNA TGCAGCGTTGTAGGGCTCTTTAAAGTGAACACTGAAGCTTTCTTT. Its translation is CSVVGLFKVNTEAFF.

V is TRBV21-1 and J is TRBJ1-4; no check of the table's D call, TRBD1, against the DNA was made. TRBV21-1 is reported as a pseudogene. The CDR3 has 18 amino acids. CDR3 protein: CASTTDRGLPATNEKLFF. The CDR3 DNA sequence: TGTGCCAGCACCACGGACAGGGGCCTCCCTGCAACTAATGAAAAACTGTTTTTT.

The chain combines TRBV30 with TRBJ2-5; no firm D call. Germline CDR1 and CDR2: GTSNPN and SVGIG (reference sequence). V lost 1 base to trimming and J lost 1 base, with 1 base between them. The CDR3 covers 11 residues. The CDR3 bases are TGTGCCTGGAGTGCCCAAGAGACCCAGTACTTC. It is translated as CAWSAQETQYF. Supplemented by reference TRBV30 and TRBJ2-5, the full variable domain reads SQTIHQWPATLVQPVGSPLSLECTVEGTSNPNLYWYRQAAGRGLQLLFYSVGIGQISSEVPQNLSASRPQDRQFILSSKKLLLSDSGFYLCAWSAQETQYFGPGTRLLVL.

This chain links TRBV20-1 with TRBJ2-7; D is unresolved. Trimming removed 5 bases at V and 3 bases at J, with 8 bases between. The CDR3 is 11 residues long. The germline CDR1 and CDR2 sequences are DFQATT and SNEGSKA (reference sequence). The CDR3 is CSAHHLYEQYF. The DNA of the CDR3 is TGCAGTGCTCACCACCTCTACGAGCAGTACTTC.

This clone was counted a few times. V usage is TRBV2 and J usage is TRBJ2-2; D remains unclear. V lost 10 bases and J 12 bases, leaving 15 bases between the germline ends. Germline V gene lookup returns CDR1 SNHLY and CDR2 FYNNEI. The CDR3 has 11 residues. DNA of the CDR3: TGTGCCACCCACGAGCCGCGGAAGCTGTTTTTT. It is translated as CATHEPRKLFF. Based on the CDR3 plus reference TRBV2 and TRBJ2-2, the full variable domain is EPEVTQTPSHQVTQMGQEVILRCVPISNHLYFYWYRQILGQKVEFLVSFYNNEISEKSEIFDDQFSVERPDGSNFTLKIRSTKLEDSAMYFCATHEPRKLFFGEGSRLTVL.

This chain connects TRBV2 to TRBJ1-2, with a tentative D call TRBD1 (6 bases). Germline CDR1 reads SNHLY; CDR2 reads FYNNEI. The CDR3 is made up of 13 amino acids. The V end lost 5 bases, the J end lost 7 bases, and 14 bases lay between the germline ends. The CDR3 coding sequence is TGTGCCAGCAGTATAGCGGGGGCGGGTGGCTACACCTTC. Its translation: CASSIAGAGGYTF. Looking up the rest from reference TRBV2 and TRBJ1-2 gives the full variable domain: EPEVTQTPSHQVTQMGQEVILRCVPISNHLYFYWYRQILGQKVEFLVSFYNNEISEKSEIFDDQFSVERPDGSNFTLKIRSTKLEDSAMYFCASSIAGAGGYTFGSGTRLTVV.